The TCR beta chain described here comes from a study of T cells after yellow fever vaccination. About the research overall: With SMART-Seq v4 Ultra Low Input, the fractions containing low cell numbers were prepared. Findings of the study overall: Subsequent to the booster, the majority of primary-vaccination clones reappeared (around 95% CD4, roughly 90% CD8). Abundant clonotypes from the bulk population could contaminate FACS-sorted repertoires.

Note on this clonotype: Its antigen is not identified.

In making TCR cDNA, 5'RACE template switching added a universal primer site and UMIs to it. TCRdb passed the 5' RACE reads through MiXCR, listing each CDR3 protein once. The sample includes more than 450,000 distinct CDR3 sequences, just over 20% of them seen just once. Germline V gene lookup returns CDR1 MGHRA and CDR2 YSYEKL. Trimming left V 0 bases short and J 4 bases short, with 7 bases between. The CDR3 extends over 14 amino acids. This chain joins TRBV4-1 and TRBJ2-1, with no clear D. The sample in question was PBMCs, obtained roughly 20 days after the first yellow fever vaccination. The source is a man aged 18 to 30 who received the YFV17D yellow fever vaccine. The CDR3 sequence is CASSQEGEYNEQFF. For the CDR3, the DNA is TGCGCCAGCAGCCAAGAAGGCGAGTACAATGAGCAGTTCTTC.